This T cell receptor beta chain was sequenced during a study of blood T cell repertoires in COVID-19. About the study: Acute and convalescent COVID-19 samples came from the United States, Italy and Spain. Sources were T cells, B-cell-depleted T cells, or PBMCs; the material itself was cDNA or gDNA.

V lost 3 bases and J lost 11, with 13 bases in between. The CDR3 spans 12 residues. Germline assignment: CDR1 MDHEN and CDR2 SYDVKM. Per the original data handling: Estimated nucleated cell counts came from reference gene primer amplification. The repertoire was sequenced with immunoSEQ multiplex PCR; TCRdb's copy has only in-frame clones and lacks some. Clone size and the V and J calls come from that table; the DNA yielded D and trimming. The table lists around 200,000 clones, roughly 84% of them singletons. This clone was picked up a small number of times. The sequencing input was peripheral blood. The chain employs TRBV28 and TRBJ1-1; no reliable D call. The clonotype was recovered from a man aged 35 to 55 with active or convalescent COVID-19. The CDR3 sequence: CASSFLGLEAFF. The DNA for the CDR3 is TGTGCCAGCAGTTTTCTTGGTCTGGAGGCTTTCTTT.